The source of this T cell receptor (beta chain) is a study of Ad26.COV2.S vaccination and SARS-CoV-2 variants. Overall study results and limits: With respect to non-spike TCR breadth, vaccine and placebo recipients were similar.

The length of the CDR3 is 17 residues. Trimming pared 0 bases from V and 4 bases from J, leaving 15 bases between. Germline values: CDR1 MGHRA, CDR2 YSYEKL. Generated by immunoSEQ multiplex PCR, the TCRdb table keeps only in-frame clones and is missing some. The data show 450,000 to 550,000 clones, with about 91% seen just once and around 2.5% held by the top ten. Described treatment: 19 received Ad26.COV2.S at low or high dose, single or two shots; roughly five received placebo; per-sample allocation not given. Samples came from day 63 after the first vaccine or placebo injection. Concerning this clone: What it binds is not known.

The receptor was isolated from a person between 18 and 65 years old who received the Ad26.COV2.S COVID-19 vaccine or a placebo. Sequencing used peripheral blood, obtained in a trial of Ad26.COV2.S vaccine versus placebo. The chain combines TRBV4-1 with TRBJ2-2; D perhaps matches TRBD2 (6 bases). CDR3 amino acids: CASSQDFSGVPTGELFF. CDR3 bases: TGCGCCAGCAGCCAAGATTTTAGCGGAGTCCCCACCGGGGAGCTGTTTTTT.